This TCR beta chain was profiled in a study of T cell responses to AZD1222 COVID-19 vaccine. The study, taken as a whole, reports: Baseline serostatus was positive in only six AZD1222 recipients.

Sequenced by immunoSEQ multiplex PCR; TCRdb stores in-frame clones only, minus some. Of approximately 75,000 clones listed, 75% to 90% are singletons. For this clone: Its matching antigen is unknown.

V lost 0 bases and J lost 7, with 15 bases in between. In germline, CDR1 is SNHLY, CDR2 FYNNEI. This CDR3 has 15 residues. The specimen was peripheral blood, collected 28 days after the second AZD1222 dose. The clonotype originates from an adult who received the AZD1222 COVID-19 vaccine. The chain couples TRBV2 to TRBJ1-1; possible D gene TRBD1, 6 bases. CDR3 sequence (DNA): TGTGCCAGCAGTGAAGCCGGGGGCAGGGACCGTGAAGCTTTCTTT. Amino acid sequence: CASSEAGGRDREAFF. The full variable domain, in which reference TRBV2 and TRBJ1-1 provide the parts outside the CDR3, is EPEVTQTPSHQVTQMGQEVILRCVPISNHLYFYWYRQILGQKVEFLVSFYNNEISEKSEIFDDQFSVERPDGSNFTLKIRSTKLEDSAMYFCASSEAGGRDREAFFGQGTRLTVV.